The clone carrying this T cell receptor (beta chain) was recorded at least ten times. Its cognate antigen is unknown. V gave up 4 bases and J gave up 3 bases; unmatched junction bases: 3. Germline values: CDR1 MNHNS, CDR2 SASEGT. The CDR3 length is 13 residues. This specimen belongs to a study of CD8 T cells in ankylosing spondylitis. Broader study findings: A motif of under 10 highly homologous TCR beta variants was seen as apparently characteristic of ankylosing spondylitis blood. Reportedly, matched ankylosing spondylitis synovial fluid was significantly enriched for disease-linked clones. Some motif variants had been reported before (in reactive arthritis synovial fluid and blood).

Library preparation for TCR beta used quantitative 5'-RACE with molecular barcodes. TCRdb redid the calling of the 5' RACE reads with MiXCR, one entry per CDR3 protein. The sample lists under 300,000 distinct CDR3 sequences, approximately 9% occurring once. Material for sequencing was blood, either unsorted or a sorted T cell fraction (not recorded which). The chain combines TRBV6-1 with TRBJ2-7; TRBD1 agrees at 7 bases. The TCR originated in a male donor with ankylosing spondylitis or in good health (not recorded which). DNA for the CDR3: TGTGCCAGCAGTGGAACAGGGGTCTACGAGCAGTACTTC. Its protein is CASSGTGVYEQYF.